This entry lists 30 T cell receptor beta chains sequenced from one sample in a study of cytomegalovirus exposure and HLA in healthy donors. PCR used 60 Vbeta primers and 13 Jbeta primers. Only in-frame clones appear in the TCRdb table, and some are missing; sequencing was by immunoSEQ multiplex PCR. The repertoire holds about 160,000 clones, with approximately 79% as singletons. Sequencing input: PBMCs. These receptors were taken from a man in his forties or fifties in good health and CMV-seropositive.

The rearrangement uses TRBV7-9 and TRBJ1-1; D might be TRBD1 (6 bases). The CDR3 sequence is 14 residues long. Germline loops: CDR1 SEHNR, CDR2 FQNEAQ (reference sequence). The V end lost 1 base, the J end lost 1 base, and 7 bases lay between the germline ends. CDR3 DNA: TGTGCCAGCAGCTTAGGACAGGCGAACACTGAAGCTTTCTTT. Translation gives CASSLGQANTEAFF.

There are a few counts of this clone. The rearrangement links TRBV6-6 to TRBJ2-5, with TRBD1 matching 7 bases. The CDR3 contains 12 residues. Germline CDR1 reads MNHNY; CDR2 reads SVGAGI (reference sequence). Trimming removed 5 bases from V and 5 bases from J; junction bases left unmatched: 2. CDR3 sequence reads: CASSIQGETQYF. The CDR3 region has the DNA TGTGCCAGCAGTATACAGGGGGAGACCCAGTACTTC.

This rearrangement joins TRBV7-2 to TRBJ1-1; D might be TRBD1 (5 bases). V was cut by 0 bases and J by 11 bases, with 10 bases left in between. The CDR3 is made up of 12 amino acids. Germline CDR1 and CDR2: SGHTA and FQGNSA. Here the CDR3 DNA reads TGTGCCAGCAGCTTAGCAGGGGTTTATGCTTTCTTT. It specifies CASSLAGVYAFF.

The chain recombines TRBV9 with TRBJ2-1; 10 bases align to TRBD1. Germline V gene data show CDR1 as SGDLS and CDR2 as YYNGEE. This CDR3 has 14 residues. The J segment lost 7 bases and the V segment lost 0 bases, leaving 1 base of the junction unmatched. The CDR3 bases are TGTGCCAGCAGCGTAGGGGGACAGGGGAATGAGCAGTTCTTC. It specifies CASSVGGQGNEQFF.

This clone was counted a single time. J is TRBJ2-2 and V is TRBV5-4, with TRBD2 as a possible D gene (5 bases). V was clipped by 4 bases and J by 5 bases, with 15 bases between them. This CDR3 has 15 amino acids. The germline CDR1 and CDR2 sequences are SGHNT and YYREEE (reference sequence). This CDR3 reads CASSPGIPGTGELFF. The CDR3 nucleotides read TGTGCCAGCAGCCCCGGGATTCCGGGGACCGGGGAGCTGTTTTTT.

This sequence joins TRBV11-2 and TRBJ1-1; D might be TRBD1 (5 bases). V was trimmed by 5 bases and J by 1 base, leaving 11 bases between them. The CDR3 extends over 14 amino acids. Germline lookup yields CDR1 SGHAT and CDR2 FQNNGV. CDR3 coding DNA: TGTGCCAGCAGCCCCCGGGGGAGGAACACTGAAGCTTTCTTT. Its protein is CASSPRGRNTEAFF.

The chain uses TRBV7-2 and TRBJ2-1; possible D gene TRBD2, 5 bases. V was trimmed by 1 base and J by 6 bases, leaving 19 bases between them. The CDR3 sequence is 17 residues long. CDR1 is SGHTA and CDR2 is FQGNSA in the germline V gene. The CDR3 region is CASSLVSAGSTGNEQFF. The CDR3 DNA reads TGTGCCAGCAGCTTAGTGTCCGCGGGCTCCACGGGCAATGAGCAGTTCTTC.

This chain links TRBV14 with TRBJ2-3; 12 positions agree with TRBD1. The V and J ends lost 4 bases and 0 bases, in that order; junction bases with no gene match: 5. The CDR3 runs 17 residues. Germline CDR1 and CDR2: SGHDN and FVKESK. In DNA form, the CDR3 reads TGTGCCAGCAGCCGATGGGACAGGGGGCCGAGCACAGATACGCAGTATTTT. Protein product: CASSRWDRGPSTDTQYF.

The chain employs TRBV4-3 and TRBJ2-2; TRBD1 matches at 12 bases. The CDR3 is made up of 17 amino acids. CDR1 LGHNA and CDR2 YSLEER come from the germline V gene. The trim removed 1 base at V and 6 bases at J, leaving 6 bases unmatched. The CDR3 DNA follows: TGCGCCAGCAGCCAAGGGGACAGGGGGCTTTTCGCCGGGGAGCTGTTTTTT. Translated, it gives CASSQGDRGLFAGELFF.

V is TRBV5-1 and J is TRBJ1-1; 9 bases line up with TRBD1. CDR3 length: 15 amino acids. CDR1 and CDR2 from the germline V gene are SGHRS and YFSETQ. With V trimmed by 4 bases and J by 2 bases, 6 bases remained unmatched. The CDR3 DNA is TGCGCCAGCAGCAAATCGGGACAGGGCAACACTGAAGCTTTCTTT. This gives the protein CASSKSGQGNTEAFF.

This clone has just a few counts. This chain joins TRBV9 and TRBJ1-1; maybe TRBD1 (5 bases). The germline V gene has CDR1 SGDLS and CDR2 YYNGEE. This CDR3 is 14 amino acids long. V was clipped by 0 bases and J by 1 base, with 7 bases between them. The CDR3 nucleotides are TGTGCCAGCAGCGTAGTGGGGGGGAACACTGAAGCTTTCTTT. This codes for CASSVVGGNTEAFF.

The V and J genes are TRBV19 and TRBJ1-5; no definite D call. Germline V gives CDR1 LNHDA, CDR2 SQIVND (reference sequence). This CDR3 has 14 residues. The V gene lost 3 bases and the J gene lost 1 base, with 7 bases spanning the gap. The CDR3 sequence is CASSIPGSNQPQHF. Here the CDR3 DNA reads TGTGCCAGTAGTATCCCGGGAAGCAATCAGCCCCAGCATTTT.

The rearrangement joins TRBV6-5 to TRBJ1-2, with D possibly being TRBD1 (5 bases). Trimming cost V 6 bases and J 4 bases, with 15 bases left between them. Looked up from germline, CDR1 is MNHEY and CDR2 is SVGAGI. The CDR3 spans 14 residues. The CDR3 DNA follows: TGTGCCAGCAGCCCCGTCGGCAGGGCCTATGGCTACACCTTC. This sequence encodes CASSPVGRAYGYTF.

The rearrangement links TRBV7-9 to TRBJ2-3; D is uncertain. Trimming left V 0 bases short and J 1 base short, with 14 bases between. Germline CDR1 and CDR2: SEHNR and FQNEAQ (reference sequence). The CDR3 has 17 residues. The DNA for the CDR3 is TGTGCCAGCAGCTTAGCGCGAGGAACCCCACGCACAGATACGCAGTATTTT. This translates into CASSLARGTPRTDTQYF.

The chain links TRBV4-3 to TRBJ2-1; TRBD2 matches 8 bases. Germline CDR1 and CDR2: LGHNA and YSLEER. This CDR3 comprises 15 residues. V lost 0 bases, J lost 9 bases, and 7 bases stayed unmatched. This CDR3 is CASSQDLGTSREQFF. In nucleotides, the CDR3 is TGCGCCAGCAGCCAAGATCTGGGGACTAGTCGTGAGCAGTTCTTC.

This clone was observed a few times. The chain recombines TRBV6-1 with TRBJ1-4; the match to TRBD1 covers 7 bases. V lost 2 bases, J lost 3 bases, and 12 bases stayed unmatched. CDR3 length: 18 residues. CDR1 MNHNS and CDR2 SASEGT come from the germline V gene. CDR3 protein: CASSEWSPNRGANEKLFF. Written as DNA, the CDR3 is TGTGCCAGCAGTGAATGGTCTCCAAACAGGGGAGCTAATGAAAAACTGTTTTTT.

This rearrangement joins TRBV7-9 to TRBJ1-2, with TRBD1 identical over 7 bases. J lost 7 bases, V lost 6 bases, and 8 bases had no gene match. This CDR3 has 13 residues. CDR1 is SEHNR, CDR2 FQNEAQ, per germline (reference sequence). The CDR3 coding sequence is TGTGCCAGCAGACCTGACAGGGATCGTGGCTACACCTTC. Amino acids: CASRPDRDRGYTF.

This chain joins TRBV7-2 and TRBJ2-1, with a weak D call TRBD1 (6 bases). The V gene lost 1 base and the J gene lost 0 bases, with 10 bases spanning the gap. The CDR3 length is 16 residues. Looked up from germline, CDR1 is SGHTA and CDR2 is FQGNSA. The CDR3 spells CASSLVGTLSYNEQFF. In nucleotides, the CDR3 is TGTGCCAGCAGCTTAGTCGGGACACTCTCCTACAATGAGCAGTTCTTC. Full variable domain (missing parts from reference TRBV7-2 and TRBJ2-1): GAGVSQSPSNKVTEKGKDVELRCDPISGHTALYWYRQSLGQGLEFLIYFQGNSAPDKSGLPSDRFSAERTGGSVSTLTIQRTQQEDSAVYLCASSLVGTLSYNEQFFGPGTRLTVL.

This clone was recorded many times. The chain links TRBV5-1 to TRBJ2-7, with TRBD2 matching 7 bases. J lost 2 bases, V lost 7 bases, and 6 bases had no gene match. Looked up from germline, CDR1 is SGHRS and CDR2 is YFSETQ. CDR3 length: 13 amino acids. CDR3 residues: CASRRGTTYEQYF. Here the CDR3 DNA reads TGCGCCAGCCGGCGGGGGACTACCTACGAGCAGTACTTC.

V and J are TRBV7-9 and TRBJ2-1, with 7 bases lining up with TRBD2. Germline lookup yields CDR1 SEHNR and CDR2 FQNEAQ (reference sequence). CDR3 size: 16 residues. The J segment lost 5 bases and the V segment lost 5 bases, leaving 12 bases of the junction unmatched. The CDR3 sequence is CASSVKRGDRHNEQFF. DNA for the CDR3: TGTGCCAGCAGCGTCAAACGGGGGGACCGTCACAATGAGCAGTTCTTC.

This clone was counted only a few times. CDR3 sequence: CASSRDRMPYGYTF. The DNA of the CDR3 is TGTGCCAGCAGCCGGGACAGGATGCCTTATGGCTACACCTTC. The genes are TRBV5-6 and TRBJ1-2, with 8 nucleotides matching TRBD1. V shed 4 bases, J shed 5 bases, and the junction held 7 bases outside the gene matches. The CDR3 has 14 residues. The V gene's germline CDR1 is SGHDT and CDR2 YYEEEE.

This chain connects TRBV30 to TRBJ1-2; 8 bases match TRBD1. Germline V gene lookup returns CDR1 GTSNPN and CDR2 SVGIG (reference sequence). This CDR3 region has 13 residues. V lost 1 base and J lost 3; bases outside the gene matches: 1. This CDR3 is CAWSAQGDYGYTF. The CDR3 DNA sequence: TGTGCCTGGAGTGCACAGGGGGACTATGGCTACACCTTC.

The chain has TRBV30 and TRBJ2-3, with 7 bases aligning to TRBD1. This CDR3 is built from 14 residues. Germline lookup yields CDR1 GTSNPN and CDR2 SVGIG (reference sequence). The trim removed 1 base at V and 5 bases at J, leaving 6 bases unmatched. The CDR3 loop is CAWSEDRAGDTQYF. CDR3 nucleotides: TGTGCCTGGAGTGAAGACAGGGCGGGAGATACGCAGTATTTT.

The chain uses TRBV5-1 and TRBJ2-2; 7 nucleotides agree with TRBD1. The CDR3 is made up of 19 amino acids. Germline V gene lookup returns CDR1 SGHRS and CDR2 YFSETQ. The J segment lost 5 bases and the V segment lost 2 bases, leaving 18 bases of the junction unmatched. This CDR3 reads CASSLGSPPTGWGTGELFF. CDR3 coding DNA: TGCGCCAGCAGCTTAGGATCCCCCCCGACAGGGTGGGGGACCGGGGAGCTGTTTTTT.

This chain connects TRBV18 to TRBJ1-1; D gene uncertain. V lost 2 bases and J 5 bases, leaving 3 bases between the germline ends. There are 11 residues in the CDR3. Germline V gene data show CDR1 as KGHSH and CDR2 as LQKENI. Here the CDR3 reads CASSPSTEAFF. Here the CDR3 DNA reads TGTGCCAGCTCACCATCGACTGAAGCTTTCTTT.

The J gene is TRBJ1-2, the V gene TRBV5-1; TRBD1 is a possible D gene (5 bases). V shed 1 base and J shed 6 bases, with 28 bases lying between them. The CDR3 has 19 residues. The V gene's germline CDR1 is SGHRS and CDR2 YFSETQ. The CDR3 nucleotides are TGCGCCAGCAGCTTGCTAAATTCAGGGTCCATCTTCCGCGACCATGGCTACACCTTC. Translation gives CASSLLNSGSIFRDHGYTF. Using reference TRBV5-1 and TRBJ1-2 for the parts outside the CDR3, the full variable domain is KAGVTQTPRYLIKTRGQQVTLSCSPISGHRSVSWYQQTPGQGLQFLFEYFSETQRNKGNFPGRFSGRQFSNSRSEMNVSTLELGDSALYLCASSLLNSGSIFRDHGYTFGSGTRLTVV.

This clone occurred once. The V gene is TRBV5-6, the J gene TRBJ2-1; 8 nucleotides agree with TRBD2. The CDR3 loop spans 15 amino acids. Per germline, CDR1 SGHDT and CDR2 YYEEEE. J lost 3 bases, V lost 4 bases, and 6 bases had no gene match. CDR3 bases: TGTGCCAGCAGCCAATTGACTAGCGACTACAATGAGCAGTTCTTC. Protein product: CASSQLTSDYNEQFF.

V is TRBV4-3 and J is TRBJ1-2; D remains unclear. There are 15 residues in the CDR3. V lost 0 bases to trimming and J lost 7 bases, with 15 bases between them. CDR1 and CDR2 (germline): LGHNA, YSLEER. The chain's CDR3 is CASSQDVEVSGGYTF. The CDR3 nucleotides read TGCGCCAGCAGCCAAGATGTCGAGGTGAGCGGTGGCTACACCTTC.

The rearrangement uses TRBV4-1 and TRBJ2-2, with TRBD1 matching 7 bases. This CDR3 spans 18 amino acids. Germline V gene sequence: CDR1 MGHRA, CDR2 YSYEKL. With 0 bases clipped from V and 0 bases from J, the junction kept 7 bases outside the gene matches. CDR3 DNA: TGCGCCAGCAGCCAAGAGGGGGCCGGGACAGCGAACACCGGGGAGCTGTTTTTT. This sequence encodes CASSQEGAGTANTGELFF.

V usage is TRBV7-2 and J usage is TRBJ1-1; TRBD1 matches 7 bases. The germline V gene encodes CDR1 SGHTA and CDR2 FQGNSA. The V gene end was trimmed by 5 bases and the J gene end by 5 bases; junction bases not matched to a gene: 11. The CDR3 has 15 residues. CDR3: CASSLSAGGRTEAFF. DNA for the CDR3: TGTGCCAGCAGCCTCTCAGCAGGGGGGAGAACTGAAGCTTTCTTT.